Below, 22 T cell receptor beta chains from the same sample are listed, as sequenced in a study of T-cell memory formation after mild COVID-19. A single record per CDR3 protein comes from TCRdb applying MiXCR to the 5' RACE reads. The table includes approximately 190,000 distinct CDR3 sequences, 18% detected once. The specimen sequenced was PBMCs or a T cell subset sorted from them (not recorded which). All receptors come from an adult woman who had mild COVID-19 (a few samples of this study predate the infection). Cell type and time point are not known.

This clonotype was counted between two and nine times. V is TRBV7-2 and J is TRBJ2-5; possibly TRBD1 for D (5 bases). Trimming removed 2 bases at V and 1 base at J, with 14 bases between. This CDR3 is 16 amino acids long. Germline CDR1 reads SGHTA; CDR2 reads FQGNSA. CDR3 loop: CASSLSFRGSQETQYF. CDR3 nucleotide sequence: TGTGCCAGCAGCTTAAGTTTTAGGGGTTCCCAAGAGACCCAGTACTTC. Combining the CDR3 with reference TRBV7-2 and TRBJ2-5 gives the whole variable domain GAGVSQSPSNKVTEKGKDVELRCDPISGHTALYWYRQSLGQGLEFLIYFQGNSAPDKSGLPSDRFSAERTGGSVSTLTIQRTQQEDSAVYLCASSLSFRGSQETQYFGPGTRLLVL.

The rearrangement links TRBV5-1 to TRBJ1-2; perhaps TRBD1 as D (6 bases). The CDR3 is 12 amino acids. Trimming removed 6 bases at V and 8 bases at J, with 14 bases between. CDR1 and CDR2 from the germline V gene are SGHRS and YFSETQ. CDR3 in amino acids: CASTPEGGGYTF. The CDR3 DNA is TGCGCCAGCACCCCGGAGGGGGGAGGCTACACCTTC.

This rearrangement joins TRBV12-3 or TRBV12-4 to TRBJ1-3; a possible D gene is TRBD1 (5 bases). The CDR3 runs 15 residues. V lost 6 bases to trimming and J lost 0 bases, with 12 bases between them. CDR3 sequence: CASSSGTNSGNTIYF. CDR3 DNA: TGTGCCAGCAGCTCCGGGACCAACTCTGGAAACACCATATATTTT.

This chain joins TRBV5-1 and TRBJ2-7; D call uncertain. This CDR3 is 15 amino acids long. V gave up 4 bases and J gave up 2 bases, with 16 bases separating them. Per the germline V gene, CDR1 is SGHRS and CDR2 is YFSETQ. In DNA, the CDR3 is TGCGCCAGCAGCCCCCCGGAATATCCAGCCTACGAGCAGTACTTC. Encoded protein: CASSPPEYPAYEQYF.

This clonotype was seen more than once but under ten times. The chain employs TRBV12-3 or TRBV12-4 and TRBJ1-1, with 8 nucleotides matching TRBD1. V lost 5 bases and J lost 1; bases outside the gene matches: 6. This CDR3 has 15 amino acids. The CDR3 DNA sequence: TGTGCCAGCAGTAAGACAGGGGCGAGGAACACTGAAGCTTTCTTT. Amino acid sequence: CASSKTGARNTEAFF.

This clonotype was recorded a few times. This chain links TRBV7-9 with TRBJ1-3, with D perhaps matching TRBD1 (5 bases). Germline loops: CDR1 SEHNR, CDR2 FQNEAQ (reference sequence). The length of the CDR3 is 14 residues. Between the trimmed V and J ends, which lost 6 bases and 2 bases, there was a span of 11 bases. The CDR3 sequence: CASSPGGAGNTIYF. Written as DNA, the CDR3 is TGTGCCAGCAGTCCCGGAGGGGCTGGAAACACCATATATTTT.

The CDR3 DNA is TGTGCCAGCCGAAAGCCAGGACAGGGGACCTACGAGCAGTACTTC. Amino acids: CASRKPGQGTYEQYF. J is TRBJ2-7 and V is TRBV6-6; 9 nucleotides align to TRBD1. The CDR3 is 15 residues long. Germline values: CDR1 MNHNY, CDR2 SVGAGI (reference sequence). Unmatched junction bases numbered 10, after V lost 8 bases and J lost 2 bases.

V is TRBV6-6 and J is TRBJ1-1; 7 bases are a match to TRBD1. Germline CDR1 MNHNY, CDR2 SVGAGI (reference sequence). Trimming cost V 6 bases and J 5 bases; bases outside gene matches: 12. This CDR3 has 15 residues. The CDR3 sequence is CASSPGDSAETEAFF. CDR3 nucleotides: TGTGCCAGCAGCCCCGGGGACAGCGCGGAGACTGAAGCTTTCTTT.

J is TRBJ2-3 and V is TRBV7-8, with 10 nucleotides matching TRBD2. There are 15 residues in the CDR3. Germline trimming cut 5 bases from V and 4 bases from J; bases unmatched to any gene: 6. Germline CDR1 SGHVS, CDR2 FQNEAQ. The CDR3 DNA sequence: TGTGCCAGCAGCCCTAGCGGGGGATGGTCAGATACGCAGTATTTT. It translates to CASSPSGGWSDTQYF.

This clonotype was recorded many times. The chain is built from TRBV18 and TRBJ2-5; 9 nucleotides match TRBD2. Germline V gives CDR1 KGHSH, CDR2 LQKENI. The junction had 3 bases not matched to a gene; V was cut back by 0 bases and J by 4 bases. The CDR3 is made up of 15 amino acids. The DNA of the CDR3 is TGTGCCAGCTCACCACCTCGCGGGGGGGCAGAGACCCAGTACTTC. Its translation is CASSPPRGGAETQYF.

V is TRBV7-9 and J is TRBJ2-2, with a weak D call TRBD1 (5 bases). Deletions cut 5 bases from V and 4 bases from J, with 17 bases between. CDR1 SEHNR and CDR2 FQNEAQ come from the germline V gene (reference sequence). There are 16 residues in the CDR3. The CDR3 region is CASSPAVGAVTGELFF. The CDR3 DNA follows: TGTGCCAGCAGCCCCGCGGTTGGGGCGGTCACCGGGGAGCTGTTTTTT.

This clonotype occurred a few times. The chain employs TRBV6-5 and TRBJ2-2; 7 nucleotides agree with TRBD2. V lost 2 bases, J lost 0 bases, and 3 bases stayed unmatched. The germline V gene encodes CDR1 MNHEY and CDR2 SVGAGI. The CDR3 runs to 16 residues. The CDR3 bases are TGTGCCAGCAGTTACAACCTAGCGGCGAACACCGGGGAGCTGTTTTTT. Its translation: CASSYNLAANTGELFF.

The chain has TRBV4-1 and TRBJ2-7; D not resolved. V was trimmed by 1 base and J by 0 bases, leaving 16 bases between them. CDR3 length: 17 residues. The germline CDR1 and CDR2 sequences are MGHRA and YSYEKL. CDR3 amino acids: CASSQALGGVSSYEQYF. DNA for the CDR3: TGCGCCAGCAGCCAAGCGTTAGGTGGGGTAAGCTCCTACGAGCAGTACTTC.

This clonotype was observed a handful of times. The chain has TRBV5-4 and TRBJ2-7; TRBD1 agrees at 7 bases. V lost 1 base, J lost 3 bases, and 1 base stayed unmatched. The CDR3 has 13 amino acids. Looked up from germline, CDR1 is SGHNT and CDR2 is YYREEE (reference sequence). CDR3 sequence: CASSLTGDYEQYF. CDR3 DNA sequence: TGTGCCAGCAGCTTGACAGGGGACTACGAGCAGTACTTC.

The chain has TRBV30 and TRBJ2-2; D not certain. CDR1 is GTSNPN and CDR2 is SVGIG in the germline V gene (reference sequence). The CDR3 is made up of 13 amino acids. Deletions cut 0 bases from V and 1 base from J, with 3 bases between. CDR3 residues: CAWSVVNTGELFF. CDR3 sequence (DNA): TGTGCCTGGAGTGTAGTGAACACCGGGGAGCTGTTTTTT.

The chain joins TRBV5-1 to TRBJ1-3, with a tentative D call TRBD1 (5 bases). Germline CDR1 and CDR2: SGHRS and YFSETQ. V was pared by 5 bases and J by 0 bases, with 18 bases between. The CDR3 has 17 residues. The CDR3 protein is CASRDIGLDFSGNTIYF. In nucleotides, the CDR3 is TGCGCCAGCAGGGACATCGGTCTCGACTTCTCTGGAAACACCATATATTTT.

V and J are TRBV20-1 and TRBJ1-2; D possibly corresponds to TRBD1 (6 bases). This CDR3 spans 15 amino acids. Looked up from germline, CDR1 is DFQATT and CDR2 is SNEGSKA (reference sequence). The germline V and J ends were trimmed by 3 bases and 7 bases, with 21 bases remaining between them. In DNA, the CDR3 is TGCAGTGCTAGCCCCCGACAGGAATACTATGGTGGCTACACCTTC. Residues: CSASPRQEYYGGYTF.

The chain links TRBV12-3 or TRBV12-4 to TRBJ1-2; D remains unclear. V lost 6 bases and J 1 base, leaving 6 bases between the germline ends. The CDR3 spans 12 residues. The chain's CDR3 is CASSPNNYGYTF. In nucleotides, the CDR3 is TGTGCCAGCAGCCCAAATAACTATGGCTACACCTTC.

This clonotype was seen ten or more times. V and J are TRBV5-1 and TRBJ2-4; D is ambiguous. The germline gives CDR1 SGHRS, CDR2 YFSETQ. The CDR3 has 11 amino acids. Trimming took off 5 bases at V and 5 bases at J, with 5 bases between the two ends. The CDR3 nucleotides are TGCGCCAGCAGAGAGGAAAACATTCAGTACTTC. Protein sequence: CASREENIQYF.

This clonotype was detected only a few times. This chain joins TRBV6-5 and TRBJ2-1; 8 bases agree with TRBD1. The V gene's germline CDR1 is MNHEY and CDR2 SVGAGI. Trimming at V came to 6 bases and at J to 6 bases, leaving 10 bases not matched to a gene. CDR3 size: 15 residues. This CDR3 is CASSPDRGPINEQFF. The CDR3 coding sequence is TGTGCCAGCAGCCCAGACAGGGGACCCATCAATGAGCAGTTCTTC.

In regard to this clonotype: A read error may account for a junction end that differs from germline. The V call is TRBV18, the J call TRBJ2-1; D possibly corresponds to TRBD2 (6 bases). CDR3 length: 18 residues. Germline CDR1 and CDR2: KGHSH and LQKENI. The CDR3: CARSPVGRHSGEYNEQFF. Here the CDR3 DNA reads TGTGCCAGATCACCAGTCGGGAGACACAGTGGGGAATACAATGAGCAGTTCTTC. Full variable domain (outside the CDR3, taken from reference TRBV18 and TRBJ2-1): NAGVMQNPRHLVRRRGQEARLRCSPMKGHSHVYWYRQLPEEGLKFMVYLQKENIIDESGMPKERFSAEFPKEGPSILRIQQVVRGDSAAYFCARSPVGRHSGEYNEQFFGPGTRLTVL.

This clonotype has a single count. The chain has TRBV6-5 and TRBJ2-7, with 8 bases matching TRBD1. Germline V gives CDR1 MNHEY, CDR2 SVGAGI. V shed 7 bases and J 8 bases; nucleotides not matched to a gene: 13. This CDR3 spans 14 amino acids. CDR3 sequence reads: CASTPGTGTAKQYF. CDR3 nucleotides: TGTGCCAGCACCCCGGGGACAGGAACTGCAAAGCAGTACTTC.